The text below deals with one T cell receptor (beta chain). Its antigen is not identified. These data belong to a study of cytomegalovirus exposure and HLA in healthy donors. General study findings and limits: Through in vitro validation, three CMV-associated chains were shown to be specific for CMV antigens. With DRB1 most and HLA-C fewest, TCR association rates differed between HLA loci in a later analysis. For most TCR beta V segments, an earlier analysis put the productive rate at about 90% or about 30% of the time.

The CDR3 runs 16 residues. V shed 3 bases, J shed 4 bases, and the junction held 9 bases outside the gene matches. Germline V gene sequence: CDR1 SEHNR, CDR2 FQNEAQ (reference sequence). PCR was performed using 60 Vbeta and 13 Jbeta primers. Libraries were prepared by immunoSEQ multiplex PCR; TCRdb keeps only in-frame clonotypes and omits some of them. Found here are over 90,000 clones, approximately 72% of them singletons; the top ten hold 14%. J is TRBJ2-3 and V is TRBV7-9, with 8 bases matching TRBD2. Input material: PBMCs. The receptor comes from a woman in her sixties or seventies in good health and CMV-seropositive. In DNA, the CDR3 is TGTGCCAGCAGCTTGTCTGCGGGAGGCGCAGCAGATACGCAGTATTTT. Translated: CASSLSAGGAADTQYF. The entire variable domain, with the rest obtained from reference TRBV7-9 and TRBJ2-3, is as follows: DTGVSQNPRHKITKRGQNVTFRCDPISEHNRLYWYRQTLGQGPEFLTYFQNEAQLEKSRLLSDRFSAERPKGSFSTLEIQRTEQGDSAMYLCASSLSAGGAADTQYFGPGTRLTVL.